The clone carrying this TCR beta chain was counted at least ten times. The antigen is not known. 5'-RACE, quantitative and with molecular barcodes, yielded the TCR beta libraries. TCRdb passed the 5' RACE reads through MiXCR, listing each CDR3 protein once. The sample has more than 400,000 distinct CDR3 sequences, less than 6% seen once; the top ten hold roughly 3.5%. The source of the sample is a study of CD8 T cells in ankylosing spondylitis. Overall study findings and caveats: Among TCR beta sequences, a motif of about 8 highly homologous variants appeared characteristic of ankylosing spondylitis blood.

This clonotype originated in a male donor with ankylosing spondylitis. Specimen: blood, either unsorted or a sorted T cell fraction (not recorded which).

The CDR3 DNA reads TGCGCCAGCAGCCTTGGGGTGGCACACCTCCAAGAGACCCAGTACTTC. This gives the protein CASSLGVAHLQETQYF. The chain combines TRBV5-1 with TRBJ2-5; D is undetermined. V lost 4 bases, J lost 1 base, and 17 bases lay in between. This CDR3 comprises 16 residues. CDR1 is SGHRS, CDR2 YFSETQ, per germline.